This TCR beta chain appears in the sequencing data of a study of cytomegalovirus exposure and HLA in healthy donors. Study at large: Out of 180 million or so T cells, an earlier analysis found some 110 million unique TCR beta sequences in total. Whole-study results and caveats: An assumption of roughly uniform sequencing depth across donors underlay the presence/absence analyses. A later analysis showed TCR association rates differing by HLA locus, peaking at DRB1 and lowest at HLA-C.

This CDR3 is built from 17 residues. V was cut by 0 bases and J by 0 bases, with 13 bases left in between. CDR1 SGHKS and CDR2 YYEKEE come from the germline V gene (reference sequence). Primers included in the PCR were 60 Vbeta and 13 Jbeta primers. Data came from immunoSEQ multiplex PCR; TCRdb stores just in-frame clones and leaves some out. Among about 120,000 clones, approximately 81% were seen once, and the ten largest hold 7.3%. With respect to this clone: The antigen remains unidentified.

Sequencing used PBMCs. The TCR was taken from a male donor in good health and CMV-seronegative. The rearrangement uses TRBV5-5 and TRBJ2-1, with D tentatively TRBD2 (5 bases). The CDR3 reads CASSLVSSSSSYNEQFF. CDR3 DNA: TGTGCCAGCAGCTTGGTGTCTAGCTCGAGCTCCTACAATGAGCAGTTCTTC.